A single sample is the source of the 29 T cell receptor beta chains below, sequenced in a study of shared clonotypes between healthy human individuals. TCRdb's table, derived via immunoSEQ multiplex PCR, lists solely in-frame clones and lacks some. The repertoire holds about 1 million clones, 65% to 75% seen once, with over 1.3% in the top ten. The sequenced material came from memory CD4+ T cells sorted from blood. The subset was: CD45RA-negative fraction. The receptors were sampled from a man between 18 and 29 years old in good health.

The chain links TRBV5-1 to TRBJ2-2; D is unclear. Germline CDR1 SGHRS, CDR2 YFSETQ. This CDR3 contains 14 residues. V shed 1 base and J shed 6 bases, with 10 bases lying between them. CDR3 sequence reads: CASSLRANPGELFF. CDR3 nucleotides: TGCGCCAGCAGCTTGAGGGCCAACCCCGGGGAGCTGTTTTTT.

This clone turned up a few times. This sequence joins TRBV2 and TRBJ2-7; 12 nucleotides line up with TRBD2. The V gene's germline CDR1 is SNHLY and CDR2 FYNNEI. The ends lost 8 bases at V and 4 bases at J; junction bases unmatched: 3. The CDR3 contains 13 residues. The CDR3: CASGLAGLYEQYF. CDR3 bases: TGTGCCAGCGGACTAGCGGGGTTATACGAGCAGTACTTC.

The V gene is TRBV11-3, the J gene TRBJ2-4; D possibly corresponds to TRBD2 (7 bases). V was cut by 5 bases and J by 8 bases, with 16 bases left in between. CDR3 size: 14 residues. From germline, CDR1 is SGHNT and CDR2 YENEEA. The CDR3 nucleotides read TGTGCCAGCAGCCCCGGGGGGCCCGGGGACATTCAGTACTTC. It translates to CASSPGGPGDIQYF.

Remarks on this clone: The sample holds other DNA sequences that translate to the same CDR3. The CDR3 DNA is TGTGCCAGCAAGGGCAGGAACACTGAAGCTTTCTTT. Translating it yields CASKGRNTEAFF. V is TRBV6-5 and J is TRBJ1-1; D remains unclear. CDR3 length equals 12 residues. Trimming took off 7 bases at V and 1 base at J, with 7 bases between the two ends. Germline V lookup: CDR1 MNHEY, CDR2 SVGAGI.

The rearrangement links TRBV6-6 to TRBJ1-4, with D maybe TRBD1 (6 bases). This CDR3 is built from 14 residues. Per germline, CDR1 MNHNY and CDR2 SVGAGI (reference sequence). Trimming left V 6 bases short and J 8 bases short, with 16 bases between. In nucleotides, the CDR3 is TGTGCCAGCAGGGGGGACAAGAAGGTCGAAAAACTGTTTTTT. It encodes CASRGDKKVEKLFF.

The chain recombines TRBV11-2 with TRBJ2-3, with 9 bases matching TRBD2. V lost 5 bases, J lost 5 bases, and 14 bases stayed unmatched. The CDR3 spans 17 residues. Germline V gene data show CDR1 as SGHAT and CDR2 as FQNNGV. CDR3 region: CASSQGREPAGGDTQYF. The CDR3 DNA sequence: TGTGCCAGCAGCCAGGGACGGGAGCCAGCGGGGGGAGATACGCAGTATTTT.

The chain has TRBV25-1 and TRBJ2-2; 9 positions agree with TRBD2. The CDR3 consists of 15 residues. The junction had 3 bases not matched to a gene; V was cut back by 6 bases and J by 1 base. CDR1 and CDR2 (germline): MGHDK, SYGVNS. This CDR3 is CASSHSGGNTGELFF. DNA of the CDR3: TGTGCCAGCAGCCATAGCGGGGGGAACACCGGGGAGCTGTTTTTT.

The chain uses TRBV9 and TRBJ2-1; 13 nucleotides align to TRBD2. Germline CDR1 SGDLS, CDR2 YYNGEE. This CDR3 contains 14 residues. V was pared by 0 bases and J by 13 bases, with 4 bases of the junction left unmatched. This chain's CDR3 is CASSVGLAGGRQFF. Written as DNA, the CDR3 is TGTGCCAGCAGCGTAGGACTAGCGGGAGGAAGACAGTTCTTC.

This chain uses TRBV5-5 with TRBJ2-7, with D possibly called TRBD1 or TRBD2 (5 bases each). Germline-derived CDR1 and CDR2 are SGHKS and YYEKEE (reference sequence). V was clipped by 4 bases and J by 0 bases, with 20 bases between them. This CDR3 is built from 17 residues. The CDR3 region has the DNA TGTGCCAGCAGCCCCTTTATGTCAGGGACGAGCTCCTACGAGCAGTACTTC. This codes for CASSPFMSGTSSYEQYF. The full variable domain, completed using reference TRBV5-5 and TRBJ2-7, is DAGVTQSPTHLIKTRGQQVTLRCSPISGHKSVSWYQQVLGQGPQFIFQYYEKEERGRGNFPDRFSARQFPNYSSELNVNALLLGDSALYLCASSPFMSGTSSYEQYFGPGTRLTVT.

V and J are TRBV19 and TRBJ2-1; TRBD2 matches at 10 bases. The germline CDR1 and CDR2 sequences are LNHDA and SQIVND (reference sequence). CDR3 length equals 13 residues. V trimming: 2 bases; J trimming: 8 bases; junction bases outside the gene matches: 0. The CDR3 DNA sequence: TGTGCCAGTAGTATAAGCGGGGGGGATGAGCAGTTCTTC. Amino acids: CASSISGGDEQFF.

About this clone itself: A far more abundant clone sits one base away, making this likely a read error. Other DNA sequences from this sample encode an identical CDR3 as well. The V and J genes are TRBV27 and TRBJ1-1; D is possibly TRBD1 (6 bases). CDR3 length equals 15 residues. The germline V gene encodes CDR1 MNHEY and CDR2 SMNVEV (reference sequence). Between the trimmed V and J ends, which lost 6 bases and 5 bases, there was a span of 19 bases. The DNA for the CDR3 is TGTGCCAGCAGCCCCTTCACAGGGAGGAGTACTGAAGCTTTCTTT. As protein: CASSPFTGRSTEAFF.

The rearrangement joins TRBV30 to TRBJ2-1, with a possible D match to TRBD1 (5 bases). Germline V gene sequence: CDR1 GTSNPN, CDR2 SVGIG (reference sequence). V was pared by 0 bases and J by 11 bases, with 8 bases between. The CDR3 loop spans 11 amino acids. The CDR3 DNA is TGTGCCTGGAGTGTACAGGTGCAGCAGTTCTTC. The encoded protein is CAWSVQVQQFF.

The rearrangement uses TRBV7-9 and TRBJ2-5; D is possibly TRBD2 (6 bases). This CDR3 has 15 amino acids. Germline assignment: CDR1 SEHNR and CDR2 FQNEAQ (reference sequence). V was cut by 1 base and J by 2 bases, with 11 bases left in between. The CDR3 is CASSLGSGGQETQYF. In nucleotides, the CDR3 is TGTGCCAGCAGCTTAGGGAGCGGAGGGCAAGAGACCCAGTACTTC.

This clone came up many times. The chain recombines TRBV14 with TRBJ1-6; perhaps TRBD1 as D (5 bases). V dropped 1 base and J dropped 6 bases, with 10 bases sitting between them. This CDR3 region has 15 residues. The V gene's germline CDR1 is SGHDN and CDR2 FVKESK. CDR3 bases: TGTGCCAGCAGCCAAGTCTTCGGGGGTAATTCACCCCTCCACTTT. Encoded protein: CASSQVFGGNSPLHF. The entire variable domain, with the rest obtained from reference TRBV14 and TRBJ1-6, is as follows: EAGVTQFPSHSVIEKGQTVTLRCDPISGHDNLYWYRRVMGKEIKFLLHFVKESKQDESGMPNNRFLAERTGGTYSTLKVQPAELEDSGVYFCASSQVFGGNSPLHFGNGTRLTVT.

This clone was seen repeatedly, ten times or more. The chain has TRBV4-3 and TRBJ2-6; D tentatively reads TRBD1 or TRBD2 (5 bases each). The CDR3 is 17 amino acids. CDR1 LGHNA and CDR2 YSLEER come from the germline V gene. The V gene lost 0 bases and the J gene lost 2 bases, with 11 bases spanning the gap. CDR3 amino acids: CASSQDRMGAGANVLTF. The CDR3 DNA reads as TGCGCCAGCAGCCAAGATCGGATGGGGGCTGGGGCCAACGTCCTGACTTTC.

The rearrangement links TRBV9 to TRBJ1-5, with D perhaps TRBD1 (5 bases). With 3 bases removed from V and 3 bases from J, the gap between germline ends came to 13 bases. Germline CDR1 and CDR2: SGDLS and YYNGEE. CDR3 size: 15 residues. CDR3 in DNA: TGTGCCAGCAGCGCGGGCCCGGGGCCCAATCAGCCCCAGCATTTT. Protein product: CASSAGPGPNQPQHF.

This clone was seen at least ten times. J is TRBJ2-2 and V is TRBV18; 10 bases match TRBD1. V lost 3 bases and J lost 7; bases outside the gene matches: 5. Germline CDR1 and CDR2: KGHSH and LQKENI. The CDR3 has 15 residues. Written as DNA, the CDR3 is TGTGCCAGCTCACCGGGACAGGGGAATTTCGGGGAGCTGTTTTTT. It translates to CASSPGQGNFGELFF.

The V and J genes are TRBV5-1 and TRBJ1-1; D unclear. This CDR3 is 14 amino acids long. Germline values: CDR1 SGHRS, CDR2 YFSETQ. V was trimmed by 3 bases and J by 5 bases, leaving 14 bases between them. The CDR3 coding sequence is TGCGCCAGCAGCTGGGGAGGCCCGGGGACTGAAGCTTTCTTT. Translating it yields CASSWGGPGTEAFF. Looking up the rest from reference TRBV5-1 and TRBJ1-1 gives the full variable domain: KAGVTQTPRYLIKTRGQQVTLSCSPISGHRSVSWYQQTPGQGLQFLFEYFSETQRNKGNFPGRFSGRQFSNSRSEMNVSTLELGDSALYLCASSWGGPGTEAFFGQGTRLTVV.

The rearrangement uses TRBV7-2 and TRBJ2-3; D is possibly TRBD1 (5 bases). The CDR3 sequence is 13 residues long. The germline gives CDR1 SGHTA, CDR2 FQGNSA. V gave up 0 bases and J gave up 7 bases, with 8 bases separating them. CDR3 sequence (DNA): TGTGCCAGCAGCTTAGCAGGGGAAAATACGCAGTATTTT. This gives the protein CASSLAGENTQYF.

CDR3: CASSNTGTGNQPQHF. The CDR3 DNA reads as TGTGCCAGTAGTAACACCGGGACAGGGAATCAGCCCCAGCATTTT. This chain connects TRBV19 to TRBJ1-5; 9 bases agree with TRBD1. Trimming at V came to 4 bases and at J to 4 bases, leaving 5 bases not matched to a gene. The CDR3 spans 15 residues. Germline V gene data show CDR1 as LNHDA and CDR2 as SQIVND (reference sequence). Combining the CDR3 with reference TRBV19 and TRBJ1-5 gives the whole variable domain DGGITQSPKYLFRKEGQNVTLSCEQNLNHDAMYWYRQDPGQGLRLIYYSQIVNDFQKGDIAEGYSVSREKKESFPLTVTSAQKNPTAFYLCASSNTGTGNQPQHFGDGTRLSIL.

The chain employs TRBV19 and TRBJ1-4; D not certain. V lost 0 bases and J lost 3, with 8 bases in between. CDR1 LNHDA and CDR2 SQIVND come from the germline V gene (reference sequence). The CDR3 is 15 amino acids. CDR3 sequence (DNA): TGTGCCAGTAGTATAGATTGGCAGCCTAATGAAAAACTGTTTTTT. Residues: CASSIDWQPNEKLFF.

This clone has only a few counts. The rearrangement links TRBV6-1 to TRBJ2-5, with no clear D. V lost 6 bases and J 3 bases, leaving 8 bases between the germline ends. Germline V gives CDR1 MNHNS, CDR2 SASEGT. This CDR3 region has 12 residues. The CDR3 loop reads CASRAQKETQYF. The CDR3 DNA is TGTGCCAGCAGGGCACAGAAAGAGACCCAGTACTTC.

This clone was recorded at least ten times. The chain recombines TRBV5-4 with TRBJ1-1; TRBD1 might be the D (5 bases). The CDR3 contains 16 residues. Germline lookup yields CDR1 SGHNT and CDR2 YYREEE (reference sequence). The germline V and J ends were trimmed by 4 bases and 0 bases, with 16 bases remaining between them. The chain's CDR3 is CASSPMLAGLNTEAFF. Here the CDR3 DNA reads TGTGCCAGCAGCCCTATGTTGGCAGGGCTGAACACTGAAGCTTTCTTT.

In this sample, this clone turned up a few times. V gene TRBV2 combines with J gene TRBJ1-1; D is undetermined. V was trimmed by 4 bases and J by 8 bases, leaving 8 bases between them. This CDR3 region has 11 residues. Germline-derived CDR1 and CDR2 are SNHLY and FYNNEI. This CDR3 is CASSAQTEAFF. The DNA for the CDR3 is TGTGCCAGCAGTGCACAGACCGAAGCTTTCTTT.

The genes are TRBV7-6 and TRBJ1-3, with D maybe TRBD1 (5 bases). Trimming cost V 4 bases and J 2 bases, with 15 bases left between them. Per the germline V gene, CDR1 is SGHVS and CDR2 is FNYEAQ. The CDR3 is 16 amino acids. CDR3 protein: CASSSGTAQTGNTIYF. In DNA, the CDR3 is TGTGCCAGCAGCTCTGGGACGGCCCAAACTGGAAACACCATATATTTT.

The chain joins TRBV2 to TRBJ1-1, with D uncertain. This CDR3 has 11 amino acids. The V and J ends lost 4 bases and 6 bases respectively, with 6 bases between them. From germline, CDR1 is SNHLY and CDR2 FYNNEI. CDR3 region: CASSVRAEAFF. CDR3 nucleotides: TGTGCCAGCAGTGTTCGAGCTGAAGCTTTCTTT.

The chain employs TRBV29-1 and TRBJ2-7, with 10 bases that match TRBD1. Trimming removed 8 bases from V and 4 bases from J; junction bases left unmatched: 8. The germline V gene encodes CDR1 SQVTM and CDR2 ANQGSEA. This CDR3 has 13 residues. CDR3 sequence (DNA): TGCAGCTTTACGGGGGACAGGGGATACGAGCAGTACTTC. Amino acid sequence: CSFTGDRGYEQYF.

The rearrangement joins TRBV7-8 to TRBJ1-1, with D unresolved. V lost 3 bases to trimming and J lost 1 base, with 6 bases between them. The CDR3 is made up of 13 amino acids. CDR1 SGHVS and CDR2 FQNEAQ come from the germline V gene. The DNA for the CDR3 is TGTGCCAGCAGCTTGGGGTGGAACACTGAAGCTTTCTTT. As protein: CASSLGWNTEAFF.

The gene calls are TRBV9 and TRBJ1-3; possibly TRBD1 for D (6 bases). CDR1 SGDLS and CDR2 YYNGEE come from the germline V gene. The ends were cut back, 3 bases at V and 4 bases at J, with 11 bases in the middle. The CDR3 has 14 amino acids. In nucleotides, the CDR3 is TGTGCCAGCAGCGCACAGGGCCAAGGAAACACCATATATTTT. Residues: CASSAQGQGNTIYF.